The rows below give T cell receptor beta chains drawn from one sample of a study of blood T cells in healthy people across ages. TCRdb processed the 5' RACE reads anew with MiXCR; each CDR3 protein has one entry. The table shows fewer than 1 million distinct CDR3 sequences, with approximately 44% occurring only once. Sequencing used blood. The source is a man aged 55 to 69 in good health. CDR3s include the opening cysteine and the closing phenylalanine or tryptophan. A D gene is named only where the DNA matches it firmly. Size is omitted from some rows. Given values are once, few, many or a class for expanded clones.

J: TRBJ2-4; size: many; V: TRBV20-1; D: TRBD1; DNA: TGCAGTGCTAGACATGGGACAGGGACCAAAAACATTCAGTACTTC; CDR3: CSARHGTGTKNIQYF
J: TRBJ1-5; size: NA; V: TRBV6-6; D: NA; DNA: TGTGCCAGCAGATCCGATCAGCCCCAGCATTTT; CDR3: CASRSDQPQHF
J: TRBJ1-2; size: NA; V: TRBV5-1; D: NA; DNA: TGCGCCAGCAGCTCAGCTCAGAGCTATGGCTACACCTTC; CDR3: CASSSAQSYGYTF
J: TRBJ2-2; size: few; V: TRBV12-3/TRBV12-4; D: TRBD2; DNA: TGTGCCAGCAGTCGCAATAGCGGGGGGTACACCGGGGAGCTGTTTTTT; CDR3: CASSRNSGGYTGELFF
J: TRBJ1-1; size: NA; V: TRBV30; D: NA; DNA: TGTGCCTGGACCGCCCTCAGGACTGAAGCTTTCTTT; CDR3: CAWTALRTEAFF
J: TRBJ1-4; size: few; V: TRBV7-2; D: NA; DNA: TGTGCCAGCAGCTTTACAGGGCTCGATGAAAAACTGTTTTTT; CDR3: CASSFTGLDEKLFF
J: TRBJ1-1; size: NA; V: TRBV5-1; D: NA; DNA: TGCGCCAGCAGCTTGTTGGATGTTAGCTCTGAAGCTTTCTTT; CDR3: CASSLLDVSSEAFF
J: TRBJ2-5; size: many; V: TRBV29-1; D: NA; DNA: TGCAGCGTTGACGGGGGGCAGAAGACCCAGTACTTC; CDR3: CSVDGGQKTQYF
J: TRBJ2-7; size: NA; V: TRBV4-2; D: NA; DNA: TGTGCCAGCAGCCAAGATTCTACCTACGAGCAGTACTTC; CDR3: CASSQDSTYEQYF
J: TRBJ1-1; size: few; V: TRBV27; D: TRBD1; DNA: TGTGCCAGCAGTTTCCAGGGGGAGAGCACTGAAGCTTTCTTT; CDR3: CASSFQGESTEAFF
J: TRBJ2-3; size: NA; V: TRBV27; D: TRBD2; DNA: TGTGCCAGCAGACGACTAGCGGGGGCCCCAACAGATACGCAGTATTTT; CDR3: CASRRLAGAPTDTQYF
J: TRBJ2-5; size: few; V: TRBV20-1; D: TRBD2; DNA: TGCAGTGCCCCCGACCTTTTGGCTAGCGGGGGGAGTGGCGACCAGTACTTC; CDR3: CSAPDLLASGGSGDQYF
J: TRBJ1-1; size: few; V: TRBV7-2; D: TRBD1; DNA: TGTGCCAGCAGCCAGACAGGGGCCGGGGGAATGAACACTGAAGCTTTCTTT; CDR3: CASSQTGAGGMNTEAFF
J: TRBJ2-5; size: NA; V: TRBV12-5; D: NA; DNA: TGTGCTAGTGGTTTGGGACAGCAAGAGACCCAGTACTTC; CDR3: CASGLGQQETQYF
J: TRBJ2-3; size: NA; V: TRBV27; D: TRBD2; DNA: TGTGCCAGCAGTTTGGCGGCTAGCGGGGGGGCATCAGATACGCAGTATTTT; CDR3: CASSLAASGGASDTQYF
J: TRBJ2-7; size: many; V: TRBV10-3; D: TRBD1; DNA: TGTGCCATCAGTGTAGGGGCAGGGGGCGAGCAGTACTTC; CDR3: CAISVGAGGEQYF
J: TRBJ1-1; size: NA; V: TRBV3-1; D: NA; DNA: TGTGCCAGCAGCCAAGAAGCAGGGACTACTGAAGCTTTCTTT; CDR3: CASSQEAGTTEAFF
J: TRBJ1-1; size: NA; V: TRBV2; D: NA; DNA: TGTGCCAGCACAACAGAACTGAACACTGAAGCTTTCTTT; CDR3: CASTTELNTEAFF
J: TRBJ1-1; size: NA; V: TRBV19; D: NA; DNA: TGTGCCAGTAGTAAGGGGTCGAACACTGAAGCTTTCTTT; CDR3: CASSKGSNTEAFF
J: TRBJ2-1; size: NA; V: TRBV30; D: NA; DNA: TGTGCCTGGAGTCGGGACAACTACAATGAGCAGTTCTTC; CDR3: CAWSRDNYNEQFF
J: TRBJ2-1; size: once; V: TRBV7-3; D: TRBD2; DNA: TGTGCCAGCAGCTTACAGGGAGGGACCGAAAACATTCAGTTCTTC; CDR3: CASSLQGGTENIQFF
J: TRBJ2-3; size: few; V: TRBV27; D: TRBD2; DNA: TGTGCCAGTACCGGACTAGCGGGGGGGCTAAGTGCTACGCAGTATTTT; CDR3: CASTGLAGGLSATQYF
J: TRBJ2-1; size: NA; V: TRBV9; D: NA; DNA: TGTGCCAGCAGCGGACCTAGCGAATACAATGAGCAGTTCTTC; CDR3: CASSGPSEYNEQFF
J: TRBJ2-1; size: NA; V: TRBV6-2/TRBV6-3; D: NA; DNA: TGTGCCAGCACCGAGGGGGGGGCCAGACACAATGAGCAGTTCTTC; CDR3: CASTEGGARHNEQFF
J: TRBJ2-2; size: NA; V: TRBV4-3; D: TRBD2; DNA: TGCGCCAGCAGCTTTCGGGACTATGGGGAGACCGGGGAGCTGTTTTTT; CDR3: CASSFRDYGETGELFF
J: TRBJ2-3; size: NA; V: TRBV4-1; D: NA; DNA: TGCGCCAGCAGCCTTTCGGGGGGCCGTGATGATACGCAGTATTTT; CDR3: CASSLSGGRDDTQYF
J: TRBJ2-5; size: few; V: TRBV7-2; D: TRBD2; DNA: TGTGCCAGCAGACATAGCGGGGGGGCTAGAGAGACCCAGTACTTC; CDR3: CASRHSGGARETQYF
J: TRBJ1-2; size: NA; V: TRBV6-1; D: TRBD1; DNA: TGCGCCAGCAGTGAAGTCGGACAGGCATATGGCTACACCTTC; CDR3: CASSEVGQAYGYTF
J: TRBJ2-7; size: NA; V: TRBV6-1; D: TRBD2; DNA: TGTGCCAGCAGTGAGGGGGGGTATTCCTACGAGCAGTACTTC; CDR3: CASSEGGYSYEQYF
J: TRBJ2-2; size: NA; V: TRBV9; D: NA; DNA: TGTGCCAGCAGCGTAGCGGGCTACTTGGCCGGGGAGCTGTTTTTT; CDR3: CASSVAGYLAGELFF
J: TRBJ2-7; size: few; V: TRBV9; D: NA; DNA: TGTGCCAGCAGCTACCACGGGGGCGAGCAGTACTTC; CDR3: CASSYHGGEQYF
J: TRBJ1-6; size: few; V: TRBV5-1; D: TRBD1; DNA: TGCGCCAGCAGCTTGACAGGGGTTAACCGTTCACCCCTCCACTTT; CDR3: CASSLTGVNRSPLHF
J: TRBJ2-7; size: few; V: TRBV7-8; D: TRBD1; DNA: TGTGCCAGCAGCTCCGGGACAGGGTTTAGCGAGCAGTACTTC; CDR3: CASSSGTGFSEQYF
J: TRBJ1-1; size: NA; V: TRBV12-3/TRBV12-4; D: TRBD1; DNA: TGTGCCAGCAGTGTCGACAGGGGGATTTATGGTTTCTTT; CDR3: CASSVDRGIYGFF
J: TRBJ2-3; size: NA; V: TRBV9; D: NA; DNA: TGTGCCAGCAGCCCGACGCACGGATTCACAGATACGCAGTATTTT; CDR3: CASSPTHGFTDTQYF
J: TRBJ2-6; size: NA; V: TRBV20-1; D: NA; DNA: TGCAGTGCTAGAACCCAGGGGCTCTCTGGGGCCAACGTCCTGACTTTC; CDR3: CSARTQGLSGANVLTF
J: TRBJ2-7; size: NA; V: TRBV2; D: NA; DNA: TGTGCCAGCACAACAGGGTTCGGCAATGAGCAGTACTTC; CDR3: CASTTGFGNEQYF